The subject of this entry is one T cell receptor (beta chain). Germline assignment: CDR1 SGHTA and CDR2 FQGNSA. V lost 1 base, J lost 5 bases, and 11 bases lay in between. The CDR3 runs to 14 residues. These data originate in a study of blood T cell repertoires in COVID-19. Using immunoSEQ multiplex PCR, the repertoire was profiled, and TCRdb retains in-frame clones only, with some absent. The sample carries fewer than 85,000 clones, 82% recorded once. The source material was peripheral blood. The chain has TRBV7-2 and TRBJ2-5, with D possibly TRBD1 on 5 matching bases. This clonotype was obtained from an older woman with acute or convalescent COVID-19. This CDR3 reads CASSLDQGSETQYF. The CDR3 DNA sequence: TGTGCCAGCAGCTTAGATCAGGGTTCCGAGACCCAGTACTTC. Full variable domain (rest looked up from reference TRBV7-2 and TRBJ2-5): GAGVSQSPSNKVTEKGKDVELRCDPISGHTALYWYRQSLGQGLEFLIYFQGNSAPDKSGLPSDRFSAERTGGSVSTLTIQRTQQEDSAVYLCASSLDQGSETQYFGPGTRLLVL.